The clone carrying this TCR beta chain came up a few times. The data originate from a study of CD8 T cells in ankylosing spondylitis. Per germline, CDR1 SGHVS and CDR2 FNYEAQ. V was shortened by 1 base and J by 3 bases, with 10 bases between the two germline ends. The CDR3 extends over 15 amino acids. A single record per CDR3 protein comes from TCRdb applying MiXCR to the 5' RACE reads. The profile shows around 120,000 distinct CDR3 sequences, 20% to 30% of them singletons. This sequence joins TRBV7-6 and TRBJ1-5, with a possible D match to TRBD1 (5 bases). The receptor was derived from a male donor with ankylosing spondylitis. The sample was synovial fluid, either unsorted or a sorted T cell fraction (not recorded which). The CDR3 reads CASSLEQGFNQPQHF. CDR3 nucleotide sequence: TGTGCCAGCAGCTTAGAGCAGGGATTCAATCAGCCCCAGCATTTT.